A single sample gave rise to the 29 T cell receptor beta chains below, sequenced in a study of cytomegalovirus exposure and HLA in healthy donors. PCR primers comprised 60 Vbeta and 13 Jbeta primers. TCRdb's copy holds only in-frame clones and misses some; the assay was immunoSEQ multiplex PCR. The sample includes over 150,000 clones, about three quarters of them seen just once. Sequencing was done on a sample of PBMCs. Receptors were obtained from a woman in her thirties in good health and CMV-seropositive.

The V and J genes are TRBV15 and TRBJ2-3; a weak D match, TRBD2 (5 bases). Trimming removed 5 bases at V and 5 bases at J, with 17 bases between. Germline V gives CDR1 LNHNV, CDR2 YYDKDF (reference sequence). The CDR3 sequence is 15 residues long. The CDR3 is CATSPGVLGGDTQYF. The CDR3 DNA sequence: TGTGCCACCAGCCCTGGGGTACTAGGCGGAGATACGCAGTATTTT. The full variable domain, its missing parts supplied by reference TRBV15 and TRBJ2-3, is DAMVIQNPRYQVTQFGKPVTLSCSQTLNHNVMYWYQQKSSQAPKLLFHYYDKDFNNEADTPDNFQSRRPNTSFCFLDIRSPGLGDTAMYLCATSPGVLGGDTQYFGPGTRLTVL.

The chain combines TRBV5-1 with TRBJ2-3; a possible D gene is TRBD1 (6 bases). Germline CDR1 and CDR2: SGHRS and YFSETQ. The ends were cut back, 0 bases at V and 7 bases at J, with 15 bases in the middle. The CDR3 length is 15 residues. CDR3 coding DNA: TGCGCCAGCAGCTTGGGGACAGACTTTTTCCATACGCAGTATTTT. Its translation: CASSLGTDFFHTQYF.

The chain couples TRBV15 to TRBJ2-7; no reliable D call. V was trimmed by 1 base and J by 7 bases, leaving 8 bases between them. This CDR3 region has 12 residues. Germline V gives CDR1 LNHNV, CDR2 YYDKDF (reference sequence). CDR3 residues: CATSRGAREQYF. The CDR3 DNA sequence: TGTGCCACCAGCAGAGGGGCGCGAGAGCAGTACTTC.

This rearrangement joins TRBV11-3 to TRBJ2-7; 10 bases are shared with TRBD1. This CDR3 has 17 residues. V was clipped by 5 bases and J by 1 base; unmatched bases: 11. CDR1 and CDR2 (germline): SGHNT, YENEEA. The CDR3 here is CASSRQGAVLDSYEQYF. The CDR3, as DNA: TGTGCCAGCAGCCGACAGGGGGCAGTTTTAGATTCCTACGAGCAGTACTTC.

This clone has a handful of counts. Here the CDR3 reads CASSLAMTTYETQYF. The CDR3 DNA is TGTGCCAGCAGCTTGGCCATGACTACATATGAGACCCAGTACTTC. V is TRBV5-5 and J is TRBJ2-5; D might be TRBD2 (5 bases). Looked up from germline, CDR1 is SGHKS and CDR2 is YYEKEE (reference sequence). The CDR3 totals 15 residues. The V gene lost 0 bases and the J gene lost 5 bases, with 14 bases spanning the gap.

The chain uses TRBV21-1 and TRBJ2-1; the table names TRBD1, a call not compared with the DNA. TRBV21-1 is flagged as a pseudogene. The CDR3 has 16 amino acids. In DNA, the CDR3 is TGTGCCAGCAGCAAAGTTCATAGGACAGAAAACAATGAGCAGTTCTTC. This gives the protein CASSKVHRTENNEQFF.

The chain is built from TRBV19 and TRBJ2-1; TRBD1 matches at 8 bases. Trimming removed 4 bases from V and 4 bases from J; junction bases left unmatched: 3. Germline V gene lookup returns CDR1 LNHDA and CDR2 SQIVND (reference sequence). This CDR3 comprises 14 residues. CDR3 region: CASSSRDRYNEQFF. CDR3 in DNA: TGTGCCAGTAGTAGCCGGGACAGGTACAATGAGCAGTTCTTC.

V gene TRBV2 combines with J gene TRBJ2-5; TRBD2 is a possible D gene (6 bases). Germline V gene lookup returns CDR1 SNHLY and CDR2 FYNNEI. The CDR3 spans 13 residues. The germline V and J ends were trimmed by 7 bases and 1 base, with 10 bases remaining between them. DNA of the CDR3: TGTGCCAGCAAACGGGAGAGCCAAGAGACCCAGTACTTC. This sequence encodes CASKRESQETQYF.

This chain links TRBV18 with TRBJ2-7; 7 bases are a match to TRBD1. This CDR3 is built from 14 residues. V lost 4 bases and J lost 0; bases outside the gene matches: 3. The germline V gene has CDR1 KGHSH and CDR2 LQKENI. The CDR3, as DNA: TGTGCCAGCTCACTGGGACAGAGCTCCTACGAGCAGTACTTC. It yields the protein CASSLGQSSYEQYF. Combining the CDR3 with reference TRBV18 and TRBJ2-7 gives the whole variable domain NAGVMQNPRHLVRRRGQEARLRCSPMKGHSHVYWYRQLPEEGLKFMVYLQKENIIDESGMPKERFSAEFPKEGPSILRIQQVVRGDSAAYFCASSLGQSSYEQYFGPGTRLTVT.

The rearrangement uses TRBV28 and TRBJ1-1; 12 nucleotides line up with TRBD1. CDR1 and CDR2 from the germline V gene are MDHEN and SYDVKM. The junction had 8 bases not matched to a gene; V was cut back by 4 bases and J by 5 bases. The CDR3 runs 16 residues. The CDR3 is CASSSPGTGGLTEAFF. CDR3 nucleotide sequence: TGTGCCAGCAGTTCCCCAGGGACAGGGGGCTTGACTGAAGCTTTCTTT.

This clone was seen only once. V gene TRBV6-5 combines with J gene TRBJ1-1; no reliable D call. The V end lost 2 bases, the J end lost 1 base, and 8 bases lay between the germline ends. The germline CDR1 and CDR2 sequences are MNHEY and SVGAGI. CDR3 length: 14 amino acids. The CDR3 reads CASSYRSGNTEAFF. DNA of the CDR3: TGTGCCAGCAGTTACCGGAGCGGGAACACTGAAGCTTTCTTT.

Written as DNA, the CDR3 is TGTGCCAGCAGTCGGGACAGGGGATATGGCTACACCTTC. Its translation: CASSRDRGYGYTF. V gene TRBV6-5 combines with J gene TRBJ1-2; TRBD1 matches at 10 bases. The CDR3 sequence is 13 residues long. The germline V gene encodes CDR1 MNHEY and CDR2 SVGAGI. The junction had 2 bases not matched to a gene; V was cut back by 5 bases and J by 5 bases.

This chain links TRBV30 with TRBJ2-7, with 7 bases matching TRBD1. This CDR3 contains 13 residues. Losses at the gene ends were 1 base for V and 5 bases for J; bases not matched to a gene: 5. Per germline, CDR1 GTSNPN and CDR2 SVGIG (reference sequence). CDR3 nucleotides: TGTGCCTGGAGTGGTACAGGGGCCCACGAGCAGTACTTC. As protein: CAWSGTGAHEQYF.

The V gene is TRBV11-3, the J gene TRBJ2-1; 11 bases line up with TRBD2. The CDR3 runs 19 residues. Germline loops: CDR1 SGHNT, CDR2 YENEEA. V shed 5 bases, J shed 0 bases, and the junction held 12 bases outside the gene matches. DNA of the CDR3: TGTGCCAGCAGCCCAAGCGGTAGCGGGGGGGTTGGCTCCTACAATGAGCAGTTCTTC. Protein product: CASSPSGSGGVGSYNEQFF.

The J gene is TRBJ1-4, the V gene TRBV4-2; D may be TRBD1 (6 bases). Germline V gene data show CDR1 as LGHNA and CDR2 as YNFKEQ. Trimming removed 0 bases from V and 10 bases from J, with 12 bases in between. The length of the CDR3 is 14 residues. CDR3 residues: CASSQDLQGGKLFF. In nucleotides, the CDR3 is TGTGCCAGCAGCCAAGATTTACAGGGTGGAAAACTGTTTTTT.

This clone was counted only a few times. V gene TRBV5-1 combines with J gene TRBJ1-2; 7 positions agree with TRBD1. Germline trimming cut 5 bases from V and 2 bases from J; bases unmatched to any gene: 6. There are 14 residues in the CDR3. CDR1 SGHRS and CDR2 YFSETQ come from the germline V gene. The CDR3 DNA is TGCGCCAGCAGGATAGGGACAGACAACTATGGCTACACCTTC. This sequence encodes CASRIGTDNYGYTF.

The V gene is TRBV7-8, the J gene TRBJ2-2, with 14 bases that match TRBD2. Germline-derived CDR1 and CDR2 are SGHVS and FQNEAQ. V was pared by 5 bases and J by 7 bases, with 6 bases of the junction left unmatched. This CDR3 contains 16 residues. CDR3 protein: CASSRTSGRWDGELFF. CDR3 DNA sequence: TGTGCCAGCAGCCGGACTAGCGGGAGGTGGGACGGGGAGCTGTTTTTT.

Here the CDR3 reads CASGLEGLTDTQYF. The CDR3 coding sequence is TGTGCTAGTGGTTTGGAAGGACTGACAGATACGCAGTATTTT. The chain employs TRBV12-5 and TRBJ2-3; perhaps TRBD2 as D (5 bases). Germline V gene data show CDR1 as LGHNT and CDR2 as FRNRAP. Trimming stripped 1 base from V and 3 bases from J, with 8 bases between. CDR3 length: 14 residues.

The V gene is TRBV11-2, the J gene TRBJ1-1; D perhaps matches TRBD1 (6 bases). CDR3 length: 15 amino acids. Germline V lookup: CDR1 SGHAT, CDR2 FQNNGV. Trimming left V 3 bases short and J 4 bases short, with 15 bases between. The CDR3 bases are TGTGCCAGCAGCTTTTCAACAGGGAGGGGCACTGAAGCTTTCTTT. Its protein is CASSFSTGRGTEAFF.

This clone was detected only a few times. J is TRBJ2-3 and V is TRBV5-1; 12 bases align to TRBD2. CDR1 is SGHRS and CDR2 is YFSETQ in the germline V gene. The CDR3 extends over 18 amino acids. Trimming at V came to 1 base and at J to 0 bases, leaving 6 bases not matched to a gene. The CDR3 region is CASSLSRTSGKSTDTQYF. CDR3 bases: TGCGCCAGCAGCTTGTCCCGGACTAGCGGGAAAAGCACAGATACGCAGTATTTT.

V usage is TRBV4-1 and J usage is TRBJ1-4; D is ambiguous. The germline V and J ends were trimmed by 0 bases and 11 bases, with 13 bases remaining between them. Germline values: CDR1 MGHRA, CDR2 YSYEKL. This CDR3 has 14 amino acids. CDR3 in DNA: TGCGCCAGCAGCCAAGAGCCCGCGAGGGAGAAACTGTTTTTT. Its translation: CASSQEPAREKLFF.

The rearrangement uses TRBV5-1 and TRBJ1-1; perhaps TRBD1 as D (5 bases). Germline values: CDR1 SGHRS, CDR2 YFSETQ. This CDR3 has 16 residues. Trimming stripped 2 bases from V and 1 base from J, with 15 bases between. The CDR3 bases are TGCGCCAGCAGCTTCGAGGGGAGGGCCGGGAACACTGAAGCTTTCTTT. Translation gives CASSFEGRAGNTEAFF.

The chain has TRBV10-3 and TRBJ1-3, with 11 bases matching TRBD1. J gave up 0 bases and V 4 bases, and 5 bases lay outside the gene matches. CDR1 is ENHRY, CDR2 SYGVKD, per germline. The CDR3 consists of 17 residues. In DNA form, the CDR3 reads TGTGCCATCAGTGTCGGGGACAGGGGGGACTCTGGAAACACCATATATTTT. Protein product: CAISVGDRGDSGNTIYF.

Only a few counts were recorded for this clone. CDR3 in amino acids: CASSLDRGLAYEQYF. In nucleotides, the CDR3 is TGTGCCAGCAGCTTGGACAGGGGGTTAGCCTACGAGCAGTACTTC. The chain combines TRBV5-4 with TRBJ2-7; 8 nucleotides match TRBD1. The germline gives CDR1 SGHNT, CDR2 YYREEE (reference sequence). The CDR3 sequence is 15 residues long. V shed 0 bases, J shed 2 bases, and the junction held 4 bases outside the gene matches.

This chain links TRBV2 with TRBJ2-7, with TRBD1 as a possible D gene (6 bases). This CDR3 is built from 13 residues. Trimming left V 6 bases short and J 2 bases short, with 11 bases between. CDR1 and CDR2 from the germline V gene are SNHLY and FYNNEI. The CDR3 DNA reads TGTGCCAGCAGAGTGGACAGAGCCTACGAGCAGTACTTC. It translates to CASRVDRAYEQYF.

The CDR3 sequence: CASSEPRETQYF. CDR3 in DNA: TGTGCCAGCAGTGAACCGAGAGAGACCCAGTACTTC. V is TRBV25-1 and J is TRBJ2-5; no reliable D call. With 2 bases removed from V and 4 bases from J, the gap between germline ends came to 5 bases. CDR1 and CDR2 from the germline V gene are MGHDK and SYGVNS. The CDR3 is 12 amino acids. Full variable domain (missing parts from reference TRBV25-1 and TRBJ2-5): EADIYQTPRYLVIGTGKKITLECSQTMGHDKMYWYQQDPGMELHLIHYSYGVNSTEKGDLSSESTVSRIRTEHFPLTLESARPSHTSQYLCASSEPRETQYFGPGTRLLVL.

V is TRBV5-4 and J is TRBJ2-3, with 9 bases that match TRBD1. The CDR3 spans 13 residues. The V and J ends lost 3 bases and 6 bases, in that order; junction bases with no gene match: 2. Germline V gene sequence: CDR1 SGHNT, CDR2 YYREEE (reference sequence). This chain's CDR3 is CASSWDRDDTQYF. DNA for the CDR3: TGTGCCAGCAGCTGGGACAGGGATGATACGCAGTATTTT.

The V call is TRBV10-3, the J call TRBJ1-1; 8 bases fit TRBD1. Germline V gene data show CDR1 as ENHRY and CDR2 as SYGVKD. This CDR3 spans 15 amino acids. The V and J ends lost 6 bases and 1 base, in that order; junction bases with no gene match: 7. The CDR3 is CAIRGTGSANTEAFF. CDR3 DNA: TGTGCCATCAGGGGGACAGGTTCGGCGAACACTGAAGCTTTCTTT.

The chain employs TRBV5-1 and TRBJ2-7; 9 nucleotides align to TRBD1. V was pared by 3 bases and J by 2 bases, with 6 bases of the junction left unmatched. Germline lookup yields CDR1 SGHRS and CDR2 YFSETQ. This CDR3 comprises 15 residues. The DNA of the CDR3 is TGCGCCAGCAGCTCGATACAGGGGGCTACCTACGAGCAGTACTTC. It is translated as CASSSIQGATYEQYF.